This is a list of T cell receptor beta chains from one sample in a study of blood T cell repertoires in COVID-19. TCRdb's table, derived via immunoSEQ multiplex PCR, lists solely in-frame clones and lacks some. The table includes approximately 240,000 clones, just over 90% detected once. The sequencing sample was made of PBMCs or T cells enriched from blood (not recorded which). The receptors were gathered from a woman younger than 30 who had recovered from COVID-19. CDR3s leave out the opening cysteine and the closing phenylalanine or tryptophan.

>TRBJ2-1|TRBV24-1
ATSDRTSSYNEQF
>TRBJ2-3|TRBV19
ASSTRLAGTDTQY
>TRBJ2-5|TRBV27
ASKAYSGANQETQY
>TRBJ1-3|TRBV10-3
AITGNVGNTIY
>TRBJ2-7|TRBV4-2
ASSQGSGQTYEQY
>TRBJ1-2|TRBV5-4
ASSDQGTYGYT
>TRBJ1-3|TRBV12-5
ASGRAGSGNTIY
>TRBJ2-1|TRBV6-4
ASSLASGGANEQF
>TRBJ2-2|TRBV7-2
ASSLESGGELF
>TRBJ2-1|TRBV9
ASSVEGGGGNEQF
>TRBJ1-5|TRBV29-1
SASGPNSNQPQH
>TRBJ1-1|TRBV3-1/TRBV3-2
ASSPVTLGEAF
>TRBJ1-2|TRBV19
ASSNQGYGYT
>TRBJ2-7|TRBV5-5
ASSPLAPNPSYEQY
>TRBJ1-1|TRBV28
ASKYRGLNTEAF
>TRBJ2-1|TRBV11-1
ASSLVPSGGANEQF
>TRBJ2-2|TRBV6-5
ASSWAGVNTGELF
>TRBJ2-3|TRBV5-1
ASSRTGTSTDTQY
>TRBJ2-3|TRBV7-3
ASSLSGLAAYDTQY
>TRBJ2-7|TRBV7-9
ASSLGQGADPSSYEQY
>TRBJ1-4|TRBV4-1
ASLGQANEKLF
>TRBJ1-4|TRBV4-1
ASSRPYQTNEKLF
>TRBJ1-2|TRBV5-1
ASSLESRGYGYT
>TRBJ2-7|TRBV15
ATSRDKSYEQY
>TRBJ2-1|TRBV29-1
SASPGPAAYNEQF
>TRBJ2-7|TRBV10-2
ASRDSESYEQY
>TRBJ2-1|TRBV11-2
ASSLGHPESDEQF
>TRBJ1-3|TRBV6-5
ASSYGLAGGNTIY
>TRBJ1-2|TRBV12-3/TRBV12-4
ASRTTNYGYT
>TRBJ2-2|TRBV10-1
ASSEGPRTGELF
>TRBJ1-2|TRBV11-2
ASSLDRQYGYT
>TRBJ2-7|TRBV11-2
ASSSRDRGSAQY
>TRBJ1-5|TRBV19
ASSDISNQPQH
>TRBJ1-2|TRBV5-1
ASSLTGGRDGYT
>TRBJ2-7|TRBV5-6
ASSSGLGYEQY